This entry lists 24 T cell receptor beta chains sequenced from one sample in a study of T-cell memory formation after mild COVID-19. Each CDR3 protein is one row after TCRdb ran MiXCR on the 5' RACE reads. The repertoire includes hundreds of thousands of distinct CDR3 sequences, approximately 18% of them detected once, and about 12% sits in the top ten. The sample consisted of PBMCs or a T cell subset sorted from them (not recorded which). The receptors here all came from an adult woman who had mild COVID-19 (a few samples of this study predate the infection). Cell type and time point are not known.

CDR3 amino acids: CASSYWGIGELFF. CDR3 nucleotides: TGTGCCAGCAGTTATTGGGGTATCGGGGAGCTGTTTTTT. The chain combines TRBV6-2 or TRBV6-3 with TRBJ2-2, with D unclear. Deletions cut 3 bases from V and 7 bases from J, with 9 bases between. Germline lookup yields CDR1 MNHEY and CDR2 SVGEGT. This CDR3 has 13 residues.

The CDR3 coding sequence is TGTGCCAGCAGCGAGCGCGGGACCCCCTACTACGAGCAGTACTTC. Amino acids: CASSERGTPYYEQYF. This rearrangement joins TRBV11-2 to TRBJ2-7; D might be TRBD2 (6 bases). The CDR3 totals 15 residues. Germline CDR1 reads SGHAT; CDR2 reads FQNNGV. V was clipped by 5 bases and J by 3 bases, with 17 bases between them.

This clonotype appeared once. CDR3 loop: CASSPWTDSNQPQHF. CDR3 nucleotide sequence: TGTGCCAGCAGCCCCTGGACAGACAGTAATCAGCCCCAGCATTTT. The chain is built from TRBV7-2 and TRBJ1-5; TRBD1 might be the D (6 bases). The CDR3 totals 15 residues. Per germline, CDR1 SGHTA and CDR2 FQGNSA. Trimming cost V 5 bases and J 4 bases, with 15 bases left between them.

V usage is TRBV27 and J usage is TRBJ1-1, with TRBD1 as a possible D gene (5 bases). V lost 7 bases to trimming and J lost 1 base, with 10 bases between them. Germline CDR1 MNHEY, CDR2 SMNVEV (reference sequence). The length of the CDR3 is 13 residues. The CDR3 spells CASKRGANTEAFF. CDR3 bases: TGTGCCAGCAAAAGGGGCGCGAACACTGAAGCTTTCTTT.

V and J are TRBV7-2 and TRBJ1-2, with TRBD1 identical over 10 bases. The junction had 10 bases not matched to a gene; V was cut back by 5 bases and J by 7 bases. The CDR3 sequence is 15 residues long. Germline V gene data show CDR1 as SGHTA and CDR2 as FQGNSA. CDR3 in DNA: TGTGCCAGCAGCGCCCAGACAGGGGGCAAGGGTGGCTACACCTTC. Translated: CASSAQTGGKGGYTF.

This clonotype was counted only a few times. The CDR3 bases are TGTGCCAGCAGTGAAAGGGGTGGAAACACCATATATTTT. Amino acids: CASSERGGNTIYF. The gene calls are TRBV6-1 and TRBJ1-3; tentatively, D is TRBD1 (5 bases). V lost 2 bases and J lost 3, with 5 bases in between. Germline V lookup: CDR1 MNHNS, CDR2 SASEGT. The CDR3 has 13 amino acids.

The rearrangement uses TRBV3-1 and TRBJ1-2; TRBD1 might be the D (5 bases). The germline V and J ends were trimmed by 6 bases and 8 bases, with 16 bases remaining between them. Germline V gene data show CDR1 as LGHDT and CDR2 as YNNKEL (reference sequence). This CDR3 spans 13 amino acids. The CDR3 bases are TGTGCCAGCAGGCGCGCAGCGGGGGTCGGCTACACCTTC. Its translation is CASRRAAGVGYTF.

The V call is TRBV30, the J call TRBJ2-7; 7 nucleotides line up with TRBD2. V lost 1 base to trimming and J lost 7 bases; unmatched junction nucleotides: 10. The V gene's germline CDR1 is GTSNPN and CDR2 SVGIG (reference sequence). The CDR3 is 14 amino acids. DNA of the CDR3: TGTGCCTGGAGTGCCGGGACTACACCAGGGGAGCAGTACTTC. Translated: CAWSAGTTPGEQYF.

This clonotype was picked up a small number of times. The chain combines TRBV6-5 with TRBJ2-3; D remains ambiguous. The CDR3 spans 15 residues. Germline lookup yields CDR1 MNHEY and CDR2 SVGAGI. V shed 0 bases and J shed 0 bases, with 7 bases lying between them. CDR3: CASSYSYKSTDTQYF. Written as DNA, the CDR3 is TGTGCCAGCAGTTACTCGTACAAGAGCACAGATACGCAGTATTTT.

The sample holds a few counts of this clonotype. The chain couples TRBV20-1 to TRBJ1-6; TRBD1 agrees at 7 bases. The length of the CDR3 is 14 residues. Germline assignment: CDR1 DFQATT and CDR2 SNEGSKA (reference sequence). The J segment lost 9 bases and the V segment lost 5 bases, leaving 10 bases of the junction unmatched. CDR3 loop: CSAQRQGLVSPLHF. The CDR3 nucleotides read TGCAGTGCTCAAAGACAGGGATTAGTTTCACCCCTCCACTTT.

V usage is TRBV27 and J usage is TRBJ2-7, with 7 bases lining up with TRBD1. Trimming cost V 4 bases and J 3 bases; bases outside gene matches: 6. CDR1 is MNHEY, CDR2 SMNVEV, per germline (reference sequence). The CDR3 totals 14 residues. The CDR3 bases are TGTGCCAGCAGTTACCAGGGACAGATCTACGAGCAGTACTTC. This sequence encodes CASSYQGQIYEQYF.

The chain carries TRBV12-3 or TRBV12-4 and TRBJ2-2, with D tentatively TRBD1 (6 bases). CDR3 length: 16 amino acids. V lost 3 bases, J lost 3 bases, and 14 bases lay in between. The CDR3 region is CASSFSQGWDTGELFF. Written as DNA, the CDR3 is TGTGCCAGCAGTTTCTCACAGGGATGGGACACCGGGGAGCTGTTTTTT.

This clonotype has just a few counts. The DNA is omitted, as the CDR3 cannot be located on it reliably, and the CDR3 follows TCRdb's listing. The chain employs TRBV28 and TRBJ2-3; the table assigns TRBD1, which was not confirmed against the DNA. CDR1 MDHEN and CDR2 SYDVKM come from the germline V gene. A total of 16 residues make up the CDR3, ends included. CDR3 sequence reads: CASSSSTGLSTDTQYF.

This clonotype was detected a few times. This chain connects TRBV30 to TRBJ1-1; tentatively, D is TRBD1 (6 bases). V lost 0 bases and J 9 bases, leaving 17 bases between the germline ends. The length of the CDR3 is 14 residues. Germline V gene sequence: CDR1 GTSNPN, CDR2 SVGIG (reference sequence). CDR3 sequence reads: CAWSVRGADRQAFF. The CDR3 DNA reads as TGTGCCTGGAGTGTACGAGGGGCGGACAGACAAGCTTTCTTT.

This chain uses TRBV20-1 with TRBJ2-7; D ambiguous. Trimming removed 6 bases from V and 2 bases from J, with 8 bases in between. The germline V gene has CDR1 DFQATT and CDR2 SNEGSKA (reference sequence). The CDR3 loop spans 11 amino acids. CDR3 residues: CSAPVTYEQYF. Written as DNA, the CDR3 is TGCAGTGCCCCAGTAACCTACGAGCAGTACTTC.

The chain combines TRBV16 with TRBJ1-6; D unresolved. The CDR3 is made up of 12 amino acids. Trimming removed 2 bases at V and 10 bases at J, with 6 bases between. CDR1 is KGHSY, CDR2 FQNENV, per germline. CDR3 DNA sequence: TGTGCCAGCAGCCAAGTCATATCACCCCTCCACTTT. Translating gives CASSQVISPLHF.

This clonotype has more than one count but fewer than ten. The CDR3 coding sequence is TGCGCCAGCAGCCATCTACTAGCGGGCCCCCAAGAGACCCAGTACTTC. It is translated as CASSHLLAGPQETQYF. This chain connects TRBV5-1 to TRBJ2-5; 9 bases are a match to TRBD2. The V segment lost 4 bases and the J segment 1 base; nucleotides outside the gene matches: 8. Looked up from germline, CDR1 is SGHRS and CDR2 is YFSETQ. CDR3 length equals 16 residues.

A few counts support this clonotype. The V and J genes are TRBV5-4 and TRBJ2-3, with 8 bases that match TRBD2. Germline assignment: CDR1 SGHNT and CDR2 YYREEE (reference sequence). V lost 3 bases to trimming and J lost 0 bases; unmatched junction nucleotides: 9. This CDR3 is built from 17 residues. The CDR3 region is CASSSDFSGVSTDTQYF. The CDR3 DNA reads as TGTGCCAGCAGCTCCGACTTTAGCGGGGTAAGCACAGATACGCAGTATTTT.

This clonotype was seen only a few times. The V call is TRBV7-9, the J call TRBJ2-7; 10 positions match TRBD2. J lost 4 bases, V lost 5 bases, and 8 bases had no gene match. The CDR3 is 15 residues long. Germline V gene sequence: CDR1 SEHNR, CDR2 FQNEAQ (reference sequence). CDR3 residues: CASSAGALAGYEQYF. CDR3 in DNA: TGTGCCAGCAGCGCGGGGGCACTAGCGGGATACGAGCAGTACTTC.

The chain recombines TRBV13 with TRBJ2-7, with 8 bases identical to TRBD1. With 4 bases clipped from V and 2 bases from J, the junction kept 10 bases outside the gene matches. The CDR3 extends over 16 amino acids. Germline V lookup: CDR1 PRHDT, CDR2 FYEKMQ (reference sequence). The DNA of the CDR3 is TGTGCCAGCAGCTATCTTCAGGGGGCTACAACCTACGAGCAGTACTTC. Protein sequence: CASSYLQGATTYEQYF.

There are a few counts of this clonotype. The J gene is TRBJ2-1, the V gene TRBV7-6; 10 bases line up with TRBD2. The V gene end was trimmed by 5 bases and the J gene end by 10 bases; junction bases not matched to a gene: 14. Germline V gene data show CDR1 as SGHVS and CDR2 as FNYEAQ. The CDR3 is 16 amino acids. The CDR3 loop reads CASSPQAGGYIQEQFF. The CDR3, as DNA: TGTGCCAGCAGCCCCCAAGCGGGAGGGTATATACAGGAGCAGTTCTTC.

This clonotype came up a few times. It may be a read error: a sequence one base away is much more abundant. The chain uses TRBV7-2 and TRBJ2-7; D unresolved. CDR3 length: 11 amino acids. Per germline, CDR1 SGHTA and CDR2 FQGNSA. The V gene lost 5 bases and the J gene lost 3 bases, with 5 bases spanning the gap. The CDR3 protein is CASSAFYEQYF. CDR3 sequence (DNA): TGTGCCAGCAGCGCCTTCTACGAGCAGTACTTC.

This clonotype came up a few times. The rearrangement joins TRBV6-5 to TRBJ2-1, with TRBD2 matching over 8 bases. CDR1 MNHEY and CDR2 SVGAGI come from the germline V gene. After removal of 6 bases from V and 2 bases from J, the junction contained 6 bases not matched to a gene. CDR3 size: 15 residues. CDR3 in amino acids: CASSPGGAPYNEQFF. DNA for the CDR3: TGTGCCAGCAGCCCGGGGGGGGCACCCTACAATGAGCAGTTCTTC.

This clonotype has at least ten counts. This chain joins TRBV5-5 and TRBJ2-1, with TRBD2 matching over 10 bases. J gave up 0 bases and V 10 bases, and 7 bases lay outside the gene matches. There are 15 residues in the CDR3. Looked up from germline, CDR1 is SGHKS and CDR2 is YYEKEE (reference sequence). CDR3: CAGGAGGSSYNEQFF. The CDR3, as DNA: TGTGCCGGAGGAGCGGGGGGGAGCTCCTACAATGAGCAGTTCTTC.